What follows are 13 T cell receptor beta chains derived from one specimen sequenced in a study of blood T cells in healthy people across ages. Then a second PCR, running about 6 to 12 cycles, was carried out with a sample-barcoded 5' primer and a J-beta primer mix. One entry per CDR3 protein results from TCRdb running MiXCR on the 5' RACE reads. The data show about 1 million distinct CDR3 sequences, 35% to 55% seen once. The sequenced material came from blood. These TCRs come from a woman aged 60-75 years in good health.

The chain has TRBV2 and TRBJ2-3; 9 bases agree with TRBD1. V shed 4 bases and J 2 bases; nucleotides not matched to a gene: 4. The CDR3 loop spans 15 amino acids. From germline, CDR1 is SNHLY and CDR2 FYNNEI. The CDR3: CASSVRDRVTDTQYF. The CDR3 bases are TGTGCCAGCAGTGTTAGGGACAGGGTCACAGATACGCAGTATTTT.

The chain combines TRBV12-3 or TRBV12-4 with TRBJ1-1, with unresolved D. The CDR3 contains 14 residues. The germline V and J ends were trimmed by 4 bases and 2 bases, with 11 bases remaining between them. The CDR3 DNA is TGTGCCAGCAGTTCAACACGGAGCAACACTGAAGCTTTCTTT. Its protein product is CASSSTRSNTEAFF.

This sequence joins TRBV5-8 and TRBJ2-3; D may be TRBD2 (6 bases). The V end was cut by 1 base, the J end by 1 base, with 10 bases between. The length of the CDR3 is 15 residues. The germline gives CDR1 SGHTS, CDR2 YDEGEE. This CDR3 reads CASSLPSAGTDTQYF. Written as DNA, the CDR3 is TGTGCCAGCAGCTTGCCTAGCGCAGGCACAGATACGCAGTATTTT.

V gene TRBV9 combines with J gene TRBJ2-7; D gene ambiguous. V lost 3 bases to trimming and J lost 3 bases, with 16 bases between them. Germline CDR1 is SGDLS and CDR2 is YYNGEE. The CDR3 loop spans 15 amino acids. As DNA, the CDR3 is TGTGCCAGCAGCGCCGGAGCCGGGCTAGGCTACGAGCAGTACTTC. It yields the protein CASSAGAGLGYEQYF.

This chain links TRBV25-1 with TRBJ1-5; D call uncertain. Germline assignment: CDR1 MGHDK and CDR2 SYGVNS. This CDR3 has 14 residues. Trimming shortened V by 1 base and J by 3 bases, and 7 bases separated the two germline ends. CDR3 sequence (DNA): TGTGCCAGCAGTGAATCGTACATCAATCAGCCCCAGCATTTT. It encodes CASSESYINQPQHF.

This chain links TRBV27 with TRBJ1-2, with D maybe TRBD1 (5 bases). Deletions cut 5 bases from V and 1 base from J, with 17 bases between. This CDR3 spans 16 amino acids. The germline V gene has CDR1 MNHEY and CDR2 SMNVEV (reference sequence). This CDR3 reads CASSPSRGRNNYGYTF. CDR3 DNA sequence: TGTGCCAGCAGTCCTTCGAGGGGACGGAATAACTATGGCTACACCTTC.

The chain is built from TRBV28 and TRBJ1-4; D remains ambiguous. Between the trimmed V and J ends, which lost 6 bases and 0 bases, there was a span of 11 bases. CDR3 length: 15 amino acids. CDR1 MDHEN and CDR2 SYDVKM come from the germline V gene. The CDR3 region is CASSVLGSTNEKLFF. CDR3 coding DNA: TGTGCCAGCAGCGTCCTGGGGTCAACTAATGAAAAACTGTTTTTT.

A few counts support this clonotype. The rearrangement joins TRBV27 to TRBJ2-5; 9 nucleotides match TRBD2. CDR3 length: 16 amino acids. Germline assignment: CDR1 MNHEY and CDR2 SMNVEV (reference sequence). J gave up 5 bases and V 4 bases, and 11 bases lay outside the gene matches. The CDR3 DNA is TGTGCCAGCAGTTCAATAGCGGGAGCGGATTATGAGACCCAGTACTTC. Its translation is CASSSIAGADYETQYF.

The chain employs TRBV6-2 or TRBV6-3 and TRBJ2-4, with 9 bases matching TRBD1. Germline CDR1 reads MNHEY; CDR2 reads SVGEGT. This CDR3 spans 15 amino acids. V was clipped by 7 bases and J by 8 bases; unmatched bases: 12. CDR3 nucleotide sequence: TGTGCCAGCACCGCCACAGGGGGCGAATGGGACATTCAGTACTTC. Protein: CASTATGGEWDIQYF.

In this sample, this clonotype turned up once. CDR3 in DNA: TGTGCCAGCAGGCCTTCTAGCGGCCTTGGAGACGATGAGCAGTTCTTC. Its translation: CASRPSSGLGDDEQFF. This chain uses TRBV6-5 with TRBJ2-1; 7 positions match TRBD2. Germline V gene data show CDR1 as MNHEY and CDR2 as SVGAGI. The J segment lost 8 bases and the V segment lost 6 bases, leaving 16 bases of the junction unmatched. The CDR3 runs 16 residues.

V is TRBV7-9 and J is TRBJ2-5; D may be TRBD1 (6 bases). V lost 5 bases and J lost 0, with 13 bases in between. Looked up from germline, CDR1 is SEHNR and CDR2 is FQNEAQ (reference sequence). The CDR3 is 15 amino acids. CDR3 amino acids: CASSLNRVDQETQYF. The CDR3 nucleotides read TGTGCCAGCAGCCTAAACAGGGTGGACCAAGAGACCCAGTACTTC.

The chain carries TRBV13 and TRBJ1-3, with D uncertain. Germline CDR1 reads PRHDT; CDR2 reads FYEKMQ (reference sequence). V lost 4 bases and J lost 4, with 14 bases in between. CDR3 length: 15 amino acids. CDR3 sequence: CASSSSYGGGNTIYF. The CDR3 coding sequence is TGTGCCAGCAGCTCCTCCTATGGCGGGGGAAACACCATATATTTT.

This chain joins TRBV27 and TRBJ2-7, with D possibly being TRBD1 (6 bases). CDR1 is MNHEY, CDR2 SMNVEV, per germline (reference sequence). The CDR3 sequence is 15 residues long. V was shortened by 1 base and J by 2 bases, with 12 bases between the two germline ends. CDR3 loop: CASSLFGQLAYEQYF. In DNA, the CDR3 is TGTGCCAGCAGTTTATTTGGACAGTTGGCCTACGAGCAGTACTTC.